This T cell receptor (beta chain) was observed in a study of blood T cell repertoires in COVID-19. About the research overall: Collection of acute and convalescent COVID-19 samples took place in the United States, Italy and Spain. In each case, the material was cDNA or gDNA derived from T cells, B-cell-depleted T cells, or PBMCs.

The CDR3 length is 14 residues. Trimming pared 5 bases from V and 1 base from J, leaving 11 bases between. CDR1 is SEHNR and CDR2 is FQNEAQ in the germline V gene (reference sequence). The protocol was immunoSEQ multiplex PCR, while the TCRdb copy is restricted to in-frame clones and leaves out a portion. The sample includes 80,000 or so clones, around four fifths of them seen just once. Sample: peripheral blood. The receptor's source is a human donor in a cohort sampled during active COVID-19. The chain is built from TRBV7-9 and TRBJ1-1; D ambiguous. In nucleotides, the CDR3 is TGTGCCAGCAGCCAAAGACGGGGGAACACTGAAGCTTTCTTT. Residues: CASSQRRGNTEAFF.